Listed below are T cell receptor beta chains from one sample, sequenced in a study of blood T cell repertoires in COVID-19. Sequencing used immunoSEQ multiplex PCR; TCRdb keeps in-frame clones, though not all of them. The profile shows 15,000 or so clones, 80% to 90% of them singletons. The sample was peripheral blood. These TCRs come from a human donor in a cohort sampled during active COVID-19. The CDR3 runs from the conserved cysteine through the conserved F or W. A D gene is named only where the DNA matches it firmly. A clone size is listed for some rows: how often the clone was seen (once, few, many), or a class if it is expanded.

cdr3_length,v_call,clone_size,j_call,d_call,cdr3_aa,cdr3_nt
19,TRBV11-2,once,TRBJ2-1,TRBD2,CASSASRGLAGGPYNEQFF,TGTGCCAGCAGCGCCAGCCGGGGACTAGCGGGGGGCCCCTACAATGAGCAGTTCTTC
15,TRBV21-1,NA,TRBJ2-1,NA,CASSSGVTGNDEQFF,TGTGCCAGCAGCAGTGGGGTTACAGGGAATGATGAGCAGTTCTTC
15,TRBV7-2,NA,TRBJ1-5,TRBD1,CASSYTTGNNQPQHF,TGTGCCAGCAGCTATACGACAGGGAACAATCAGCCCCAGCATTTT
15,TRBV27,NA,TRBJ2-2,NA,CASSSRGSNTGELFF,TGTGCCAGCAGTTCTCGGGGGAGTAACACCGGGGAGCTGTTTTTT
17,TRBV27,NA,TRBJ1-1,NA,CASSPHIQGFKGAEAFF,TGTGCCAGCAGTCCACACATACAGGGTTTTAAGGGGGCTGAAGCTTTCTTT
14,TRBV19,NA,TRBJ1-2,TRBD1,CASSLSGTAYGYTF,TGTGCCAGTAGTTTATCCGGGACAGCCTATGGCTACACCTTC
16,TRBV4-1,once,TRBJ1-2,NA,CASSQVVGVSNYGYTF,TGCGCCAGCAGCCAAGTGGTAGGGGTTTCTAACTATGGCTACACCTTC
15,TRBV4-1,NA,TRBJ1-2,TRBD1,CASSPQQGANYGYTF,TGCGCCAGCAGCCCCCAACAGGGGGCTAACTATGGCTACACCTTC
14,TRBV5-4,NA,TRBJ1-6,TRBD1,CASSLGTGNSPLHF,TGTGCCAGCAGCTTGGGGACAGGGAATTCACCCCTCCACTTT
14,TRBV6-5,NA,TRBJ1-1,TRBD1,CASSPRTGNTEAFF,TGTGCCAGCAGTCCACGGACAGGGAACACTGAAGCTTTCTTT
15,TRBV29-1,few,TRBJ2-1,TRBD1,CSVAGGKGSYNEQFF,TGCAGCGTGGCAGGGGGCAAGGGCTCCTACAATGAGCAGTTCTTC
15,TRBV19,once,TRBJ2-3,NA,CASSIGAWGTDTQYF,TGTGCCAGTAGTATAGGGGCCTGGGGCACAGATACGCAGTATTTT
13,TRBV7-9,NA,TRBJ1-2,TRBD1,CASSRGQGLGYTF,TGTGCCAGCAGCCGTGGACAGGGGCTTGGCTACACCTTC
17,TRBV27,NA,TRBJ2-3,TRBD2,CASSFGTSGIRTDTQYF,TGTGCCAGCAGTTTCGGGACTAGCGGGATCCGTACAGATACGCAGTATTTT
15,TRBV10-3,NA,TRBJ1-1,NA,CAISESAVRGTEAFF,TGTGCCATCAGTGAGTCGGCGGTACGGGGCACTGAAGCTTTCTTT
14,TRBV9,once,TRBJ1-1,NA,CASSPSGSTTEAFF,TGTGCCAGCAGCCCATCGGGTAGCACCACTGAAGCTTTCTTT
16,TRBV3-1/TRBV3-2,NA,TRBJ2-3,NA,CASSESLTINGDTQYF,TGTGCCAGCAGCGAAAGCTTGACTATTAACGGAGATACGCAGTATTTT
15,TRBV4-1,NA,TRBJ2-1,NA,CASSQDLYASNEQFF,TGCGCCAGCAGCCAAGATCTCTACGCCTCAAATGAGCAGTTCTTC
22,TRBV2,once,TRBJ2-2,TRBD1,CASSENTAPGQGQSGGTGELFF,TGTGCCAGCAGTGAAAATACTGCTCCGGGACAGGGACAGTCCGGGGGAACCGGGGAGCTGTTTTTT
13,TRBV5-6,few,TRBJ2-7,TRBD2,CASSLASGYEQYF,TGTGCCAGCAGCTTGGCTAGCGGCTACGAGCAGTACTTC
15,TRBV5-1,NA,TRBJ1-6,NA,CASSLGGTDNSPLHF,TGCGCCAGCAGCTTGGGCGGGACGGATAATTCACCCCTCCACTTT
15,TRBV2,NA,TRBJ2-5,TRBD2,CASSAASGGQETQYF,TGTGCCAGCTCAGCTGCCAGCGGGGGTCAAGAGACCCAGTACTTC
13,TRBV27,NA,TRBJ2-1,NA,CASSFLGPVEQFF,TGTGCCAGCAGTTTTCTTGGTCCAGTAGAGCAGTTCTTC
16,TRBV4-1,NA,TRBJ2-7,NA,CASSQVSGTGTYEQYF,TGCGCCAGCAGCCAAGTTTCAGGGACTGGTACCTACGAGCAGTACTTC
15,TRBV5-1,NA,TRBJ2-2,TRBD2,CASQPTSGASGELFF,TGCGCCAGCCAGCCGACTAGCGGGGCTTCCGGGGAGCTGTTTTTT
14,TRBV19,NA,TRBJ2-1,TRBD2,CASSSSGLWDEQFF,TGTGCCAGTAGCTCTAGCGGGCTGTGGGATGAGCAGTTCTTC
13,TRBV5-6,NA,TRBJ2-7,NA,CASSLEQTYEQYF,TGTGCCAGCAGCTTGGAACAGACCTACGAGCAGTACTTC
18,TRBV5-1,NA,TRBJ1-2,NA,CASSFGRVLESSNYGYTF,TGCGCCAGCAGCTTTGGGAGGGTATTGGAATCGTCTAACTATGGCTACACCTTC
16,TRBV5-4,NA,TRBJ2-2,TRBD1,CASSLGQGASTGELFF,TGTGCCAGCAGCCTGGGACAGGGGGCGTCCACCGGGGAGCTGTTTTTT
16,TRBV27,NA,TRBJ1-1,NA,CASSPRNQGWDTEAFF,TGTGCCAGCAGTCCACGAAATCAGGGGTGGGACACTGAAGCTTTCTTT
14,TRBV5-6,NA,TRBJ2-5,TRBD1,CASSPDRGAETQYF,TGTGCCAGCAGCCCGGACAGGGGGGCAGAGACCCAGTACTTC
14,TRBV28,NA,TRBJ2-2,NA,CASSPGEPTGELFF,TGTGCCAGCAGCCCGGGGGAACCCACCGGGGAGCTGTTTTTT
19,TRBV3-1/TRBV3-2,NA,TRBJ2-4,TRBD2,CASSQDYPGGEGGENIQYF,TGTGCCAGCAGCCAAGACTATCCCGGCGGGGAGGGTGGTGAAAACATTCAGTACTTC
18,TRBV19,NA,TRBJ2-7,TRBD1,CASSIAGGQGSLFYEQYF,TGTGCCAGTAGTATAGCAGGCGGACAGGGCTCTCTTTTCTACGAGCAGTACTTC
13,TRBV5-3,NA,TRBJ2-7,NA,CARSFRRTYEQYF,TGTGCCAGAAGCTTCCGCAGGACTTACGAGCAGTACTTC
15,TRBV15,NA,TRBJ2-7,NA,CATSRDGNRAYEQYF,TGTGCCACCAGCAGAGATGGAAACAGGGCCTACGAGCAGTACTTC
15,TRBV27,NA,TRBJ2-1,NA,CASSSTLRGGNEQFF,TGTGCCAGCAGTTCCACTCTTCGTGGGGGGAATGAGCAGTTCTTC
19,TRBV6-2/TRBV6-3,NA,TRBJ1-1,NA,CASSYPDRGARVSNTEAFF,TGTGCCAGCAGTTACCCCGACCGGGGGGCGCGGGTTAGCAACACTGAAGCTTTCTTT
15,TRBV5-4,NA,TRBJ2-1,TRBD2,CASSSGTSGFNEQFF,TGTGCCAGCAGCTCCGGGACTAGCGGTTTCAATGAGCAGTTCTTC
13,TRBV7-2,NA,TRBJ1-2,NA,CASSLAGANGYTF,TGTGCCAGCAGCTTAGCAGGAGCGAATGGCTACACCTTC
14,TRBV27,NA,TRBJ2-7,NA,CASSPRLGTYEQYF,TGTGCCAGCAGTCCCCGACTCGGTACCTACGAGCAGTACTTC
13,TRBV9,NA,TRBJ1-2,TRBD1,CASSAGTAYGYTF,TGTGCCAGCAGTGCCGGGACAGCCTATGGCTACACCTTC
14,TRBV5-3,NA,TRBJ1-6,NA,CASPEEVLVSPLHF,TGTGCCAGTCCCGAGGAGGTTCTAGTTTCACCCCTCCACTTT
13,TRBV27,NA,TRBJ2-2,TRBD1,CATSDRATGELFF,TGTGCCACCTCGGACAGGGCCACCGGGGAGCTGTTTTTT